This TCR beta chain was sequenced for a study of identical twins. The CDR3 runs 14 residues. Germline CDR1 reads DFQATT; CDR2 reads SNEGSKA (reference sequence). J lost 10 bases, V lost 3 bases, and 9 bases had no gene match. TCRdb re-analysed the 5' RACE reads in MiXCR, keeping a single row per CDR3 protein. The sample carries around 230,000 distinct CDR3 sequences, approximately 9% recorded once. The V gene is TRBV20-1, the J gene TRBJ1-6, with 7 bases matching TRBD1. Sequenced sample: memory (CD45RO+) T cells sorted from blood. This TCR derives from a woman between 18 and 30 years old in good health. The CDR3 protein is CSASRRGRWSPLHF. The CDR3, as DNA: TGCAGTGCTAGCCGGAGGGGGCGTTGGTCACCCCTCCACTTT.